The 7 T cell receptor beta chains below come from one sample, sequenced in a study of T cells in Graves' hyperthyroidism and ophthalmopathy (dated 2019 in TCRdb). Library preparation employed multiplex PCR. The data were produced on an Illumina HiSeq 2000. Amplification of TCR beta CDR3 regions was carried out from RNA transcripts. The TCR CDR3 was subjected to a first round of RT-PCR using the HTBI primer set and the Qiagen OneStep RT-PCR kit. TCRdb reprocessed the public reads (quality trimming at Q25 with fastp, clone calling with MiXCR) and kept in-frame beta chains. Every entry covers one CDR3 protein and lists the most common genes and DNA from its rows. The sample profile shows 300,000 to 450,000 distinct CDR3 sequences; approximately 12% of them were found once. The top ten clones comprise about a fifth of the sample. The sample taken for sequencing was blood. These receptors were taken from a man aged 30 to 45 with Graves' hyperthyroidism that later progressed to Graves' ophthalmopathy.

This clonotype was recorded at least ten times. The V gene is TRBV7-2, the J gene TRBJ2-1; the match to TRBD2 covers 7 bases. CDR1 is SGHTA, CDR2 FQGNSA, per germline. The CDR3 has 13 residues. V lost 4 bases to trimming and J lost 6 bases; unmatched junction nucleotides: 3. CDR3 residues: CASSSGTTNEQFF. As DNA, the CDR3 is TGTGCCAGCAGCTCCGGGACTACCAATGAGCAGTTCTTC.

This clonotype showed up many times. The chain links TRBV7-8 to TRBJ1-4; D gene ambiguous. Germline V gene data show CDR1 as SGHVS and CDR2 as FQNEAQ. The CDR3 runs 15 residues. V lost 7 bases and J lost 4, with 16 bases in between. CDR3 region: CASNAGHTDNEKLFF. The CDR3 DNA follows: TGTGCCAGCAACGCAGGTCATACGGATAATGAAAAACTGTTTTTT.

There are many counts of this clonotype. The rearrangement links TRBV2 to TRBJ1-6, with TRBD1 identical over 10 bases. Germline CDR1 SNHLY, CDR2 FYNNEI. The junction had 5 bases not matched to a gene; V was cut back by 2 bases and J by 10 bases. The length of the CDR3 is 15 residues. The CDR3 nucleotides are TGTGCCAGCAGTGAACGGACAGGGGGAGGATCACCCCTCCACTTT. This gives the protein CASSERTGGGSPLHF.

This clonotype came up many times. V gene TRBV5-1 combines with J gene TRBJ1-1, with D possibly being TRBD1 (5 bases). The ends were cut back, 2 bases at V and 3 bases at J, with 8 bases in the middle. Germline CDR1 and CDR2: SGHRS and YFSETQ. The CDR3 contains 13 residues. The CDR3 region is CASSFQGDTEAFF. DNA of the CDR3: TGCGCCAGCAGCTTTCAGGGAGACACTGAAGCTTTCTTT. The full variable domain, in which reference TRBV5-1 and TRBJ1-1 provide the parts outside the CDR3, is KAGVTQTPRYLIKTRGQQVTLSCSPISGHRSVSWYQQTPGQGLQFLFEYFSETQRNKGNFPGRFSGRQFSNSRSEMNVSTLELGDSALYLCASSFQGDTEAFFGQGTRLTVV.

V gene TRBV4-1 combines with J gene TRBJ1-5, with a tentative D call TRBD1 (5 bases). The CDR3 contains 17 residues. Looked up from germline, CDR1 is MGHRA and CDR2 is YSYEKL. Deletions cut 3 bases from V and 2 bases from J, with 17 bases between. The CDR3 sequence: CASSHHPGPGGNQPQHF. The CDR3 DNA reads as TGCGCCAGCAGCCACCATCCGGGACCCGGGGGCAATCAGCCCCAGCATTTT.

This clonotype was recorded many times. For the CDR3, the DNA is TGTGCTAGTGGTTTGGCTAGCGGGGGGAAAGACTACGAGCAGTACTTC. It is translated as CASGLASGGKDYEQYF. The rearrangement links TRBV12-5 to TRBJ2-7; 11 bases are a match to TRBD2. Germline trimming cut 1 base from V and 3 bases from J; bases unmatched to any gene: 5. The CDR3 runs 16 residues. Germline V gene lookup returns CDR1 LGHNT and CDR2 FRNRAP.

The sample holds a few counts of this clonotype. Just one base apart from a much larger clone, this may be a read error. This chain uses TRBV7-9 with TRBJ2-7; 8 positions match TRBD2. The CDR3 sequence is 18 residues long. Germline CDR1 is SEHNR and CDR2 is FQNEAQ (reference sequence). V dropped 8 bases and J dropped 6; count of bases not matched to a gene: 24. The CDR3 spells CASGRGVVASGPLGEQYF. The CDR3 DNA reads TGTGCCAGCGGCCGCGGTGTCGTGGCTAGCGGGCCTCTCGGCGAGCAGTACTTC.